Reported below is one T cell receptor (beta chain). Under the authors' procedure: Amplification of reference gene primers was used by the study to estimate nucleated cell counts. The repertoire was sequenced with immunoSEQ multiplex PCR; TCRdb's copy has only in-frame clones and lacks some. D and trimming come from the DNA, and the V and J calls and clone size come from that table. The data hold roughly 200,000 clones, with 86% observed a single time. Germline lookup yields CDR1 KGHSH and CDR2 LQKENI. V lost 8 bases, J lost 7 bases, and 14 bases lay in between. This CDR3 region has 13 residues. The sample belongs to a study of blood T cell repertoires in COVID-19.

The genes are TRBV18 and TRBJ1-4, with a possible D match to TRBD1 (6 bases). The sequence derives from a woman in her thirties or forties with acute COVID-19. The specimen was PBMCs or T cells enriched from blood (not recorded which). DNA of the CDR3: TGTGCCAGCGCAGACAGGTCTAGTGAAAAACTGTTTTTT. Protein: CASADRSSEKLFF.